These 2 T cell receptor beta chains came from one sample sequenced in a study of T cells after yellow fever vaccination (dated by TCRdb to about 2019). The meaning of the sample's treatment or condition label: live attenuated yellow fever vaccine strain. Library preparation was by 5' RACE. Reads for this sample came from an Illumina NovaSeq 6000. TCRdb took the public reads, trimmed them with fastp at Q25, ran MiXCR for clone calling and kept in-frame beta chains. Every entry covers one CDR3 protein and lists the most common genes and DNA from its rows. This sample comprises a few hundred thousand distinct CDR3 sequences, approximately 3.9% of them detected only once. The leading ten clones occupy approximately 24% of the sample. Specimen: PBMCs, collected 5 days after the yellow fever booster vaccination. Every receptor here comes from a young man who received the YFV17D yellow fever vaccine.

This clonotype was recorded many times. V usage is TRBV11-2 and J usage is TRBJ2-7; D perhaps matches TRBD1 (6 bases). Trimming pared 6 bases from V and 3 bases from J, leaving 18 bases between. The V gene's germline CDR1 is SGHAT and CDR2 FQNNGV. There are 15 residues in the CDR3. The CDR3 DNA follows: TGTGCCAGCAGTTACAACAGGGACCGCAACTACGAGCAGTACTTC. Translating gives CASSYNRDRNYEQYF.

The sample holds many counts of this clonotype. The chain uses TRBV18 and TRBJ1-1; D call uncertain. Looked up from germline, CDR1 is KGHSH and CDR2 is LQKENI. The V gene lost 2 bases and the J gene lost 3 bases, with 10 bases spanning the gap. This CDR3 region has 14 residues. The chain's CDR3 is CASSPEQRYTEAFF. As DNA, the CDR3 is TGTGCCAGCTCACCAGAACAGCGGTACACTGAAGCTTTCTTT.